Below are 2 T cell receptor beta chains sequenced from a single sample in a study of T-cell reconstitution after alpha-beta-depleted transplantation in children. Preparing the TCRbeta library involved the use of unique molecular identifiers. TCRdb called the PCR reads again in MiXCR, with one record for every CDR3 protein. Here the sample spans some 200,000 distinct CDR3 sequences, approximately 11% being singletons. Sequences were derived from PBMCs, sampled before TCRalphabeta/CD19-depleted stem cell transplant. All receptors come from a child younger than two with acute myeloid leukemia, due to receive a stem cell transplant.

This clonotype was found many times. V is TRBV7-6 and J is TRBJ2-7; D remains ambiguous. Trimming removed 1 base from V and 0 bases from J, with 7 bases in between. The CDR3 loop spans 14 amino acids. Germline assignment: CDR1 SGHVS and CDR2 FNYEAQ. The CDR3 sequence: CASSLGSPSYEQYF. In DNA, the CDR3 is TGTGCCAGCAGCTTAGGGAGTCCCTCCTACGAGCAGTACTTC.

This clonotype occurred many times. The CDR3 reads CASSLRRTGGGYTF. The CDR3 DNA reads as TGTGCCAGCAGCTTACGCAGGACAGGGGGCGGCTACACCTTC. V usage is TRBV7-2 and J usage is TRBJ1-2; 11 nucleotides match TRBD1. The CDR3 is made up of 14 amino acids. With V trimmed by 2 bases and J by 8 bases, 4 bases remained unmatched. Germline V gene lookup returns CDR1 SGHTA and CDR2 FQGNSA. Variable domain in full (rest from reference TRBV7-2 and TRBJ1-2): GAGVSQSPSNKVTEKGKDVELRCDPISGHTALYWYRQSLGQGLEFLIYFQGNSAPDKSGLPSDRFSAERTGGSVSTLTIQRTQQEDSAVYLCASSLRRTGGGYTFGSGTRLTVV.